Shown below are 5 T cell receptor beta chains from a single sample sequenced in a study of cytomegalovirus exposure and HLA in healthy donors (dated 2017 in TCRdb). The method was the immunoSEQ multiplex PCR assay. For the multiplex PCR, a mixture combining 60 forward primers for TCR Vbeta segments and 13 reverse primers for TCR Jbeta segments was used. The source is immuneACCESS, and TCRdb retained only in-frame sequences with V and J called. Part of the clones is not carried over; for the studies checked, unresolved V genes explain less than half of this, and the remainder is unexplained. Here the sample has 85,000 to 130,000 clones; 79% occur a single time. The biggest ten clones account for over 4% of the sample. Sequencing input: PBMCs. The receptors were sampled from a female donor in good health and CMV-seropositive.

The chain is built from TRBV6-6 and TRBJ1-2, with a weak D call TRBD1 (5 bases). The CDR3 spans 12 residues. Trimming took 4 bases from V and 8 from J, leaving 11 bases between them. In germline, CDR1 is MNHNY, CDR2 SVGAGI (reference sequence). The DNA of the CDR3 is TGTGCCAGCAGTTGGGGCGACGGGGGCTACACCTTC. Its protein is CASSWGDGGYTF.

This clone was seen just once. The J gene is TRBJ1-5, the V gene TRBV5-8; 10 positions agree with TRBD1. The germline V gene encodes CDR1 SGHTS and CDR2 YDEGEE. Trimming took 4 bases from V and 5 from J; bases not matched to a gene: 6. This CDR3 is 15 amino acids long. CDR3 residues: CASSPRDRGDQPQHF. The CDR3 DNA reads TGTGCCAGCAGCCCAAGGGACAGGGGCGATCAGCCCCAGCATTTT.

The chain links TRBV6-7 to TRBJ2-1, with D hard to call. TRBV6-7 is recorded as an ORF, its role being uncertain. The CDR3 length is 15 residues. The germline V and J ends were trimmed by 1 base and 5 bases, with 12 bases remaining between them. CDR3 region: CASSYFRLDDNEQFF. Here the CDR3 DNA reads TGTGCCAGCAGTTACTTCCGCCTAGACGACAATGAGCAGTTCTTC.

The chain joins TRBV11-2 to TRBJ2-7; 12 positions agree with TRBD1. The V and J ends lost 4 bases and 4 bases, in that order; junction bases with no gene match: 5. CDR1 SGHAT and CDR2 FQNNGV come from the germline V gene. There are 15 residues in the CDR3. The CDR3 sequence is CASSWGQGAQYEQYF. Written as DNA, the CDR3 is TGTGCCAGCAGCTGGGGACAGGGGGCCCAATACGAGCAGTACTTC.

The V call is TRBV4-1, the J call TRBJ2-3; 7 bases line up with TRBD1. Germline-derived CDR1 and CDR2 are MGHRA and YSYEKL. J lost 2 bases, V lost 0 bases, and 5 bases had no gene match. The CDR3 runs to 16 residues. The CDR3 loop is CASSQERGPYTDTQYF. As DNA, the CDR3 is TGCGCCAGCAGCCAAGAGAGGGGGCCGTACACAGATACGCAGTATTTT.